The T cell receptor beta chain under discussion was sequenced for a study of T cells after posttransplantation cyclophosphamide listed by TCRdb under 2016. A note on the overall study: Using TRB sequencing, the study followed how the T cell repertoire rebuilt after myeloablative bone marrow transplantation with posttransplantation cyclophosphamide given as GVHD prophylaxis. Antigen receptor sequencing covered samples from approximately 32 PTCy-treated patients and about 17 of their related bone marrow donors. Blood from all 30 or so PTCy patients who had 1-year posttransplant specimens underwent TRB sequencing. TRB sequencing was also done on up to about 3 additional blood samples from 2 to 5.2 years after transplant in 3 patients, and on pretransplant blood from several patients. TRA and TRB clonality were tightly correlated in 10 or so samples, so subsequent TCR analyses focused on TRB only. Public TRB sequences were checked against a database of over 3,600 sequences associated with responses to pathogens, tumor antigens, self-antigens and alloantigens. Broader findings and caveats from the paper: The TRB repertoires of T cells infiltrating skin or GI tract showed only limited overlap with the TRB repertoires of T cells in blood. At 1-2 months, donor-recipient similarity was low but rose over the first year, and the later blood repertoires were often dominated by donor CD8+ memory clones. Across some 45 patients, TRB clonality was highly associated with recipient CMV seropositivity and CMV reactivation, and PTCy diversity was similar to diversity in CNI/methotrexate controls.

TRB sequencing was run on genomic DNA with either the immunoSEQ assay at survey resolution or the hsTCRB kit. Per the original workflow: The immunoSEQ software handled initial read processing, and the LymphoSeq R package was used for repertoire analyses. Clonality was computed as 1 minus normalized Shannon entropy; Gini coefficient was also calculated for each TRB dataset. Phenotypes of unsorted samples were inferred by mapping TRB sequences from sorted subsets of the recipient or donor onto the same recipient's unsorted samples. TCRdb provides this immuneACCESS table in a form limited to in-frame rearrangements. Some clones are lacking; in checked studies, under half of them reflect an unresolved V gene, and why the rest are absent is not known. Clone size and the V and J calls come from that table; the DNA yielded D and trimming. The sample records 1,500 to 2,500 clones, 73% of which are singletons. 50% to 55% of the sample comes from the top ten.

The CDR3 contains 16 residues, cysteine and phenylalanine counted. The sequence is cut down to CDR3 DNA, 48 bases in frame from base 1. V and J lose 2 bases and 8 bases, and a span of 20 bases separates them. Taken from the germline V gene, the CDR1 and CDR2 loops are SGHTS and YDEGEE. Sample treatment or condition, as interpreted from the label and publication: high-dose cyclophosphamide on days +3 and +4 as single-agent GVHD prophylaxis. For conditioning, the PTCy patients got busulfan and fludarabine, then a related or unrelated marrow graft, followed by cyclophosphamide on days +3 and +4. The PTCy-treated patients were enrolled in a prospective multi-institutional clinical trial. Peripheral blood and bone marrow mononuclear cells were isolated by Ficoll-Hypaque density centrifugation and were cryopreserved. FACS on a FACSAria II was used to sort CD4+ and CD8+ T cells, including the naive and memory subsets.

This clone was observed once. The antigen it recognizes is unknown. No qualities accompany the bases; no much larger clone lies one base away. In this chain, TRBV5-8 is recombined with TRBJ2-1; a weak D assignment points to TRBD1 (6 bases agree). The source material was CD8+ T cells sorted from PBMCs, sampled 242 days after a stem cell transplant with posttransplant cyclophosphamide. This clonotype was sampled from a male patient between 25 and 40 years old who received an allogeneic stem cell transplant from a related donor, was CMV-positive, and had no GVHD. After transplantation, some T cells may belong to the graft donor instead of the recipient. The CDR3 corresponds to CASSLADSPVWDEQFF. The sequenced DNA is TGTGCCAGCAGCTTAGCGGACAGCCCCGTTTGGGATGAGCAGTTCTTC.